The clone carrying this TCR beta chain was detected only once. These data come from a study of technical replicates of blood from a few donors. The protocol was immunoSEQ multiplex PCR, while the TCRdb copy is restricted to in-frame clones and leaves out a portion. In the table there are almost 70,000 clones, roughly 92% of which are singletons. The CDR3 has 19 amino acids. The sequenced sample was PBMCs. V usage is TRBV21-1 and J usage is TRBJ2-1; TRBD2, the D gene given by the table, was not confirmed from the DNA. TRBV21-1 is assigned pseudogene status. The origin of this receptor is a human donor in good health. Some clones in this sample may be carry-over from other donors' samples. In DNA, the CDR3 is TGTGCCAGCAGCACGGTTGAGGGACTAGCGGGGGATCGCTACAATGAGCAGTTCTTC. It codes for CASSTVEGLAGDRYNEQFF.